This T cell receptor (beta chain) is drawn from a study of post-analysis software for immune sequencing data. Unique-molecular-identifier-tagged TCR beta cDNA libraries were used. TCRdb re-called the PCR reads through MiXCR, storing one row per CDR3 protein. The sample holds hundreds of thousands of distinct CDR3 sequences, about 27% seen once. The specimen sequenced was blood. The TCR comes from a girl aged 5 to 17 with multiple sclerosis.

CDR3 protein: CASSLGDRDRANSPLHF. Written as DNA, the CDR3 is TGCGCCAGCAGCTTGGGGGACCGGGACAGGGCTAATTCACCCCTCCACTTT. The chain couples TRBV5-1 to TRBJ1-6; TRBD1 agrees at 9 bases. V gave up 0 bases and J gave up 6 bases; unmatched junction bases: 7. The CDR3 is 17 amino acids. The V gene's germline CDR1 is SGHRS and CDR2 YFSETQ.